This note documents a single TCR beta chain sequence. Its antigen is unknown. TCRdb's copy holds only in-frame clones and misses some; the assay was immunoSEQ multiplex PCR. The data show about 130,000 clones, 85% to 95% seen once. CDR3 length: 13 amino acids. The germline V and J ends were trimmed by 4 bases and 2 bases, with 9 bases remaining between them. The germline V gene encodes CDR1 SQVTM and CDR2 ANQGSEA. This sample is part of a study of graft-versus-host responses after intestinal transplantation. Study summary: Anti-thymocyte globulin induction, then tacrolimus and steroids for about 3 years, went to all recipients.

Study outcomes and limitations: Among recipient marrow samples, GvH clones were found; some appeared first in ileum or blood. Early post-transplant falls in HvG clones accompanied the peak levels of circulating GvH clones.

The genes are TRBV29-1 and TRBJ2-1; D is tentatively TRBD1 or TRBD2 (5 bases each). The receptor's source is a human donor who received an intestinal transplant. The source was unstimulated CD4+ T cells sorted from spleen or lymph node cells, collected before intestinal transplant. The chain's CDR3 is CSVAQGAYNEQFF. In DNA, the CDR3 is TGCAGCGTTGCCCAGGGAGCCTACAATGAGCAGTTCTTC.